The 7 T cell receptor beta chains given below trace back to one sample, sequenced in a study of T-cell reconstitution after alpha-beta-depleted transplantation in children. As it was prepared, the TCRbeta library received unique molecular identifiers. TCRdb recomputed calls from the PCR reads with MiXCR, one row per CDR3 protein. This table holds under 300,000 distinct CDR3 sequences, roughly 10% found once. Sequenced material: peripheral blood, taken 180 days after TCRalphabeta/CD19-depleted stem cell transplant. Every receptor here comes from a male patient aged 2 to 9 who had a stem cell transplant for chronic granulomatous disease, so the T cells may come from the graft donor.

This clonotype has at least ten counts. The gene calls are TRBV20-1 and TRBJ2-1, with D possibly matching TRBD2 (5 bases). Germline V gene data show CDR1 as DFQATT and CDR2 as SNEGSKA (reference sequence). V lost 0 bases and J lost 5, with 11 bases in between. The CDR3 has 14 residues. The DNA of the CDR3 is TGCAGTGCTAGAGATTGGCGGAGGCACAATGAGCAGTTCTTC. Protein: CSARDWRRHNEQFF.

This clonotype was seen a single time. This clone may be a read error of a much larger clone one base away. The chain employs TRBV29-1 and TRBJ2-7; 8 bases are shared with TRBD2. V lost 8 bases to trimming and J lost 3 bases; unmatched junction nucleotides: 9. The CDR3 sequence is 13 residues long. The V gene's germline CDR1 is SQVTM and CDR2 ANQGSEA. In nucleotides, the CDR3 is TGCAGCATTGTCATCCTAGCGGGCTACGAGCAGTACTTC. The encoded protein is CSIVILAGYEQYF.

This clonotype was observed many times. V and J are TRBV7-9 and TRBJ2-1; D is uncertain. CDR3 length equals 11 residues. V was clipped by 1 base and J by 9 bases, with 4 bases between them. Germline CDR1 SEHNR, CDR2 FQNEAQ (reference sequence). Here the CDR3 reads CASSLVTEQFF. CDR3 nucleotides: TGTGCCAGCAGCTTAGTTACTGAGCAGTTCTTC.

This clonotype was counted ten times or more. J is TRBJ2-1 and V is TRBV7-3; 8 positions agree with TRBD1. The trim removed 5 bases at V and 0 bases at J, leaving 6 bases unmatched. Germline values: CDR1 SGHTA, CDR2 FQGTGA. The CDR3 length is 16 residues. In DNA form, the CDR3 reads TGTGCCAGCAGCCGCTCCGGGACAGGCTCCTACAATGAGCAGTTCTTC. Its translation: CASSRSGTGSYNEQFF.

This clonotype came up many times. The V gene is TRBV7-9, the J gene TRBJ2-1; D uncertain. The CDR3 runs 14 residues. The V end was cut by 2 bases, the J end by 8 bases, with 13 bases between. Germline lookup yields CDR1 SEHNR and CDR2 FQNEAQ (reference sequence). CDR3 in amino acids: CASSLKSRLHEQFF. The CDR3 nucleotides read TGTGCCAGCAGCTTAAAGAGCCGTTTACATGAGCAGTTCTTC.

Many counts were recorded for this clonotype. The chain uses TRBV6-2 or TRBV6-3 and TRBJ2-2, with D perhaps TRBD1 (6 bases). Per germline, CDR1 MNHEY and CDR2 SVGEGT. With 7 bases removed from V and 6 bases from J, the gap between germline ends came to 21 bases. This CDR3 has 16 amino acids. The CDR3 reads CASIAQGPLIAGELFF. CDR3 in DNA: TGTGCCAGCATCGCTCAGGGGCCCTTAATAGCCGGGGAGCTGTTTTTT.

This clonotype was counted ten times or more. The chain joins TRBV7-9 to TRBJ1-1, with D possibly TRBD1 on 5 matching bases. The CDR3 spans 14 residues. V was clipped by 5 bases and J by 1 base, with 11 bases between them. CDR1 SEHNR and CDR2 FQNEAQ come from the germline V gene (reference sequence). The CDR3 DNA is TGTGCCAGCAGCCCCCCGGGACCGAACACTGAAGCTTTCTTT. Residues: CASSPPGPNTEAFF.